Listed below are T cell receptor beta chains from one sample, sequenced in a study of regulatory T cells in long-lasting Graves disease. From the multiplex PCR reads, TCRdb called clonotypes with MiXCR, one entry per CDR3 protein. Of approximately 400,000 distinct CDR3 sequences in the sample, around 14% were seen once. These data also featured in a second study, about T cells in Graves' hyperthyroidism and ophthalmopathy.

This sample comprised peripheral blood mononuclear cells (PBMCs), obtained at new diagnosis, from a patient treated with antithyroid drugs. All receptors derive from a woman younger than 45 with Graves disease. The CDR3 runs from the conserved cysteine through the conserved F or W. A D gene is named only where the DNA matches it firmly. A clone size is listed for some rows: how often the clone was seen (once, few, many), or a class if it is expanded.

size	D	J	V	CDR3	DNA
many	.	TRBJ2-1	TRBV24-1	CATATVYNEQFF	TGTGCCACCGCAACAGTTTACAATGAGCAGTTCTTC
few	.	TRBJ2-5	TRBV28	CASSTGQIQETQYF	TGTGCCAGCAGCACCGGACAGATACAAGAGACCCAGTACTTC
many	TRBD2	TRBJ2-7	TRBV12-3/TRBV12-4	CASRRGTSGNSYEQYF	TGTGCCAGCAGAAGAGGGACTAGCGGGAACTCCTACGAGCAGTACTTC
many	.	TRBJ2-1	TRBV6-2/TRBV6-3	CASSELGRTYNEQFF	TGTGCCAGCAGTGAATTGGGGAGGACCTACAATGAGCAGTTCTTC
.	TRBD2	TRBJ2-2	TRBV19	CASSILSGGPNTGELFF	TGTGCCAGTAGTATCCTTAGCGGGGGACCGAACACCGGGGAGCTGTTTTTT
.	.	TRBJ2-3	TRBV19	CASSPYSPQGTDTQYF	TGTGCCAGTAGCCCATATAGCCCCCAGGGCACAGATACGCAGTATTTT
many	.	TRBJ1-1	TRBV7-9	CASRPTGKSHTEAFF	TGTGCCAGCAGACCTACAGGGAAATCGCACACTGAAGCTTTCTTT
.	TRBD1	TRBJ2-5	TRBV6-9	CASSYLGTGQETQYF	TGTGCCAGCAGTTACTTAGGGACAGGACAAGAGACCCAGTACTTC
.	.	TRBJ2-1	TRBV4-2	CASSPLGGGYGSSYNEQFF	TGTGCCAGCAGCCCCCTCGGAGGTGGGTACGGGAGCTCCTACAATGAGCAGTTCTTC
many	TRBD2	TRBJ2-1	TRBV4-1	CASSQERGSGRAGDNEQFF	TGCGCCAGCAGCCAAGAACGAGGTAGCGGGAGGGCCGGGGACAATGAGCAGTTCTTC
many	.	TRBJ1-6	TRBV15	CATSRDWAPGEESPLHF	TGTGCCACCAGCAGAGATTGGGCCCCAGGGGAGGAGTCACCCCTCCACTTT
many	TRBD1	TRBJ1-1	TRBV7-3	CASSLRAGGAMNTEAFF	TGTGCCAGCAGCTTAAGGGCAGGGGGCGCGATGAACACTGAAGCTTTCTTT
few	.	TRBJ2-4	TRBV30	CAWVERVGNIQYF	TGTGCCTGGGTAGAAAGGGTTGGGAACATTCAGTACTTC
many	TRBD2	TRBJ2-5	TRBV2	CASRAWVTSGRAGKTQYF	TGTGCCAGCAGAGCCTGGGTGACTAGCGGGAGGGCCGGGAAGACCCAGTACTTC
many	.	TRBJ2-1	TRBV12-3/TRBV12-4	CASSLRGSSYNEQFF	TGTGCCAGCAGTTTAAGGGGGTCTTCCTACAATGAGCAGTTCTTC
many	.	TRBJ2-1	TRBV10-2	CASSESREVYNEQFF	TGCGCCAGCAGTGAGTCGAGGGAGGTCTACAATGAGCAGTTCTTC
few	.	TRBJ2-2	TRBV3-1	CASSHPGRGDSTGELFF	TGTGCCAGCAGCCACCCGGGGAGGGGGGACTCAACCGGGGAGCTGTTTTTT
many	.	TRBJ1-2	TRBV10-3	CAIKGRLLGGYTF	TGTGCCATCAAAGGACGGCTCTTGGGAGGCTACACCTTC
many	.	TRBJ2-2	TRBV10-3	CAISEAGWRNTGELFF	TGTGCCATCAGTGAGGCAGGGTGGAGGAACACCGGGGAGCTGTTTTTT
many	TRBD2	TRBJ2-1	TRBV5-6	CASSREGGRRTYNEQFF	TGTGCCAGCAGCCGAGAGGGCGGGAGAAGGACCTACAATGAGCAGTTCTTC
.	TRBD1	TRBJ1-2	TRBV11-2	CASSLGTGGYYGYTF	TGTGCCAGCAGCCTCGGGACAGGGGGCTACTATGGCTACACCTTC
many	.	TRBJ2-1	TRBV30	CAWSVLGGYNEQFF	TGTGCCTGGAGTGTCCTTGGGGGATACAATGAGCAGTTCTTC
many	.	TRBJ1-2	TRBV6-1	CASSVHRSNGYTF	TGTGCCAGCAGTGTCCACAGGTCCAATGGCTACACCTTC
.	.	TRBJ1-2	TRBV27	CASSSPRGTTNYGYTF	TGTGCCAGCAGTTCCCCTCGGGGTACGACTAACTATGGCTACACCTTC
many	.	TRBJ2-7	TRBV2	CASSDTNVPYEQYF	TGTGCCAGCAGTGACACAAACGTACCTTACGAGCAGTACTTC
few	.	TRBJ2-1	TRBV5-1	CASSLAGQFNEQFF	TGCGCCAGCAGCTTGGCCGGGCAGTTCAATGAGCAGTTCTTC
many	.	TRBJ2-7	TRBV7-9	CASSSQGSTYEQYF	TGTGCCAGCAGCTCCCAAGGGAGTACCTACGAGCAGTACTTC
.	TRBD2	TRBJ2-1	TRBV4-1	CASSQRPGLAGGGHEQFF	TGCGCCAGCAGCCAACGCCCGGGACTAGCGGGAGGGGGCCATGAGCAGTTCTTC
.	TRBD1	TRBJ1-1	TRBV7-9	CASSSSGGDTEAFF	TGTGCCAGCAGCTCGTCAGGGGGGGACACTGAAGCTTTCTTT